A selection of T cell receptor beta chains follows, all from one sample in a study of blood T cell repertoires in COVID-19. Sequencing used immunoSEQ multiplex PCR; TCRdb keeps in-frame clones, though not all of them. The sample contains just under 150,000 clones, approximately 84% of which appear only once. The specimen was peripheral blood. The receptors originated from a human donor in a cohort sampled during active COVID-19. Each CDR3 is given with its conserved first and last residue. D genes are given only for firm matches. Where a row states a size, it is once, few, many or the class of an expanded clone; other rows omit it.

CDR3 protein: CASSLRSGSGNTIYF; CDR3 DNA: TGTGCCAGCAGCTTAAGGTCCGGCTCTGGAAACACCATATATTTT; clone size: few; D gene: -; V gene: TRBV7-3; J gene: TRBJ1-3
CDR3 protein: CASSSGQVEQYF; CDR3 DNA: TGTGCCAGCAGCTCCGGACAGGTCGAGCAGTACTTC; clone size: -; D gene: TRBD1; V gene: TRBV2; J gene: TRBJ2-7
CDR3 protein: CASSSQGFKANEQFF; CDR3 DNA: TGCGCCAGCAGCTCACAGGGGTTCAAGGCGAATGAGCAGTTCTTC; clone size: -; D gene: TRBD1; V gene: TRBV5-1; J gene: TRBJ2-1
CDR3 protein: CASSLDGTGLRTDTQYF; CDR3 DNA: TGCGCCAGCAGCTTGGACGGAACGGGGTTACGGACAGATACGCAGTATTTT; clone size: -; D gene: -; V gene: TRBV5-1; J gene: TRBJ2-3
CDR3 protein: CASSPMAAGADTQYF; CDR3 DNA: TGTGCCAGCTCACCAATGGCTGCGGGAGCAGATACGCAGTATTTT; clone size: -; D gene: TRBD2; V gene: TRBV18; J gene: TRBJ2-3
CDR3 protein: CASSRSGRTAQETQYF; CDR3 DNA: TGTGCCAGCAGTAGGTCCGGAAGGACAGCTCAAGAGACCCAGTACTTC; clone size: -; D gene: -; V gene: TRBV7-3; J gene: TRBJ2-5
CDR3 protein: CASSFLEGGNTIYF; CDR3 DNA: TGTGCCAGCAGCTTCTTAGAGGGCGGAAACACCATATATTTT; clone size: -; D gene: -; V gene: TRBV11-2; J gene: TRBJ1-3
CDR3 protein: CASSPPDRDTGELFF; CDR3 DNA: TGTGCCAGCAGCCCGCCGGACAGGGACACCGGGGAGCTGTTTTTT; clone size: -; D gene: TRBD1; V gene: TRBV4-2; J gene: TRBJ2-2
CDR3 protein: CASSYSHGQGGYTF; CDR3 DNA: TGTGCCAGCAGTTACTCCCACGGCCAGGGCGGCTACACCTTC; clone size: -; D gene: -; V gene: TRBV6-5; J gene: TRBJ1-2
CDR3 protein: CASSLGVTGDGSYEQYF; CDR3 DNA: TGCGCCAGCAGCTTGGGAGTGACAGGGGACGGATCCTACGAGCAGTACTTC; clone size: -; D gene: TRBD1; V gene: TRBV5-1; J gene: TRBJ2-7
CDR3 protein: CASSFPRHEQYF; CDR3 DNA: TGTGCCAGCAGCTTTCCCAGGCACGAGCAGTACTTC; clone size: -; D gene: -; V gene: TRBV5-6; J gene: TRBJ2-7
CDR3 protein: CASSLVQGKQFF; CDR3 DNA: TGTGCCAGCAGCTTAGTACAGGGGAAGCAGTTCTTC; clone size: -; D gene: TRBD1; V gene: TRBV7-9; J gene: TRBJ2-1
CDR3 protein: CASSLYRDRWNEKLFF; CDR3 DNA: TGTGCCAGCAGCTTGTACAGGGACAGATGGAATGAAAAACTGTTTTTT; clone size: -; D gene: TRBD1; V gene: TRBV5-6; J gene: TRBJ1-4
CDR3 protein: CASSLGQQETQYF; CDR3 DNA: TGTGCCAGCAGTTTGGGACAGCAAGAGACCCAGTACTTC; clone size: -; D gene: TRBD1; V gene: TRBV12-3/TRBV12-4; J gene: TRBJ2-5
CDR3 protein: CASSVELGETQYF; CDR3 DNA: TGTGCCAGCAGCGTAGAACTAGGGGAGACCCAGTACTTC; clone size: -; D gene: -; V gene: TRBV9; J gene: TRBJ2-5
CDR3 protein: CASSLGQKETQYF; CDR3 DNA: TGTGCCAGCAGCCTCGGACAGAAAGAGACCCAGTACTTC; clone size: -; D gene: -; V gene: TRBV11-3; J gene: TRBJ2-5
CDR3 protein: CASSVASGGDTGELFF; CDR3 DNA: TGTGCCAGCAGCGTAGCTAGCGGGGGGGACACCGGGGAGCTGTTTTTT; clone size: few; D gene: TRBD2; V gene: TRBV9; J gene: TRBJ2-2
CDR3 protein: CASSPLGRAGPTDTQYF; CDR3 DNA: TGCGCCAGCAGCCCCCTGGGTAGAGCGGGCCCCACAGATACGCAGTATTTT; clone size: -; D gene: -; V gene: TRBV5-1; J gene: TRBJ2-3
CDR3 protein: CASSSGAGGAKYEQYF; CDR3 DNA: TGTGCCAGCAGCTCCGGGGCCGGAGGGGCTAAGTACGAGCAGTACTTC; clone size: -; D gene: -; V gene: TRBV7-2; J gene: TRBJ2-7
CDR3 protein: CASSMTGGWETQYF; CDR3 DNA: TGTGCCAGTAGTATGACAGGGGGCTGGGAGACCCAGTACTTC; clone size: -; D gene: TRBD1; V gene: TRBV19; J gene: TRBJ2-5
CDR3 protein: CASSPGDRGNYGYTF; CDR3 DNA: TGTGCCAGCAGTCCCGGGGACAGGGGGAACTATGGCTACACCTTC; clone size: -; D gene: TRBD1; V gene: TRBV28; J gene: TRBJ1-2
CDR3 protein: CATGDRGRSKGSNEKLFF; CDR3 DNA: TGCGCCACCGGGGACAGGGGGCGTTCCAAGGGATCTAATGAAAAACTGTTTTTT; clone size: -; D gene: TRBD1; V gene: TRBV10-1; J gene: TRBJ1-4
CDR3 protein: CASSLGDRVGYTF; CDR3 DNA: TGTGCCAGCAGCTTAGGGGACAGGGTTGGCTACACCTTC; clone size: -; D gene: TRBD1; V gene: TRBV7-9; J gene: TRBJ1-2
CDR3 protein: CATSIFLGGGSTDTQYF; CDR3 DNA: TGTGCCACCAGCATCTTTCTGGGAGGGGGAAGCACAGATACGCAGTATTTT; clone size: -; D gene: -; V gene: TRBV15; J gene: TRBJ2-3
CDR3 protein: CASSPRLGAKNIQYF; CDR3 DNA: TGTGCCAGCAGTCCTCGACTAGGGGCCAAAAACATTCAGTACTTC; clone size: -; D gene: -; V gene: TRBV6-5; J gene: TRBJ2-4
CDR3 protein: CATRQSSGTGNTGELFF; CDR3 DNA: TGTGCCACCCGACAGTCGTCCGGGACAGGGAACACCGGGGAGCTGTTTTTT; clone size: once; D gene: TRBD1; V gene: TRBV10-3; J gene: TRBJ2-2
CDR3 protein: CASSLGGTRETQYF; CDR3 DNA: TGTGCCAGCAGTTTAGGAGGGACGCGAGAGACCCAGTACTTC; clone size: medium-sized; D gene: -; V gene: TRBV27; J gene: TRBJ2-5
CDR3 protein: CASSYSGQGVYGYTF; CDR3 DNA: TGTGCCAGCAGTTACTCTGGACAGGGGGTGTATGGCTACACCTTC; clone size: -; D gene: TRBD1; V gene: TRBV6-5; J gene: TRBJ1-2
CDR3 protein: CASSQRQGRKQGTEAFF; CDR3 DNA: TGTGCCAGCAGCCAAAGACAGGGAAGAAAACAAGGGACTGAAGCTTTCTTT; clone size: once; D gene: TRBD1; V gene: TRBV3-1/TRBV3-2; J gene: TRBJ1-1
CDR3 protein: CASSLVGGSDQPQHF; CDR3 DNA: TGTGCCAGCAGCTTGGTAGGAGGGTCGGATCAGCCCCAGCATTTT; clone size: -; D gene: -; V gene: TRBV5-5; J gene: TRBJ1-5
CDR3 protein: CASSLWAATYNEQFF; CDR3 DNA: TGTGCCAGCAGCTTATGGGCTGCGACCTACAATGAGCAGTTCTTC; clone size: -; D gene: -; V gene: TRBV7-3; J gene: TRBJ2-1
CDR3 protein: CASSMTGVSETQYF; CDR3 DNA: TGTGCCAGTAGTATGACGGGGGTTTCAGAGACCCAGTACTTC; clone size: -; D gene: -; V gene: TRBV19; J gene: TRBJ2-5
CDR3 protein: CASSLVTGQETQYF; CDR3 DNA: TGTGCCAGCAGTTTGGTGACTGGTCAAGAGACCCAGTACTTC; clone size: -; D gene: -; V gene: TRBV27; J gene: TRBJ2-5
CDR3 protein: CASSSGQGGQPQHF; CDR3 DNA: TGTGCCAGCAGCTCGGGACAGGGCGGTCAGCCCCAGCATTTT; clone size: once; D gene: -; V gene: TRBV21-1; J gene: TRBJ1-5
CDR3 protein: CASSDRGLQPQHF; CDR3 DNA: TGTGCCAGCAGTGACAGGGGGCTCCAGCCCCAGCATTTT; clone size: -; D gene: TRBD1; V gene: TRBV6-1; J gene: TRBJ1-5
CDR3 protein: CASSYTEVYNSPLHF; CDR3 DNA: TGTGCCAGCAGTTATACGGAGGTCTACAATTCACCCCTCCACTTT; clone size: -; D gene: -; V gene: TRBV6-6; J gene: TRBJ1-6
CDR3 protein: CASSLAPSGSSNEQFF; CDR3 DNA: TGTGCCAGCAGCTTAGCGCCTAGCGGGAGTTCGAATGAGCAGTTCTTC; clone size: -; D gene: TRBD2; V gene: TRBV7-8; J gene: TRBJ2-1
CDR3 protein: CASRGRGQPQHF; CDR3 DNA: TGTGCCAGCAGGGGGCGCGGTCAGCCCCAGCATTTT; clone size: -; D gene: TRBD1; V gene: TRBV19; J gene: TRBJ1-5
CDR3 protein: CASSLGGTDNSPLHF; CDR3 DNA: TGTGCCAGCAGCTTGGGTGGGACAGATAATTCACCCCTCCACTTT; clone size: -; D gene: TRBD1; V gene: TRBV5-4; J gene: TRBJ1-6
CDR3 protein: CASSFSRETQYF; CDR3 DNA: TGTGCCAGCAGTTTTAGCAGAGAGACCCAGTACTTC; clone size: -; D gene: -; V gene: TRBV28; J gene: TRBJ2-5
CDR3 protein: CASCTGTGLDTGEKLFF; CDR3 DNA: TGTGCCAGTTGCACCGGGACAGGGTTGGATACAGGTGAAAAACTGTTTTTT; clone size: -; D gene: TRBD1; V gene: TRBV19; J gene: TRBJ1-4
CDR3 protein: CASTRQGASYGYTF; CDR3 DNA: TGTGCCAGCACCCGACAGGGGGCATCTTATGGCTACACCTTC; clone size: -; D gene: TRBD1; V gene: TRBV19; J gene: TRBJ1-2
CDR3 protein: CASSGGFDYNEQFF; CDR3 DNA: TGTGCCAGCAGCGGGGGGTTCGATTACAATGAGCAGTTCTTC; clone size: once; D gene: -; V gene: TRBV11-2; J gene: TRBJ2-1
CDR3 protein: CSASGGTGVGYEQYF; CDR3 DNA: TGCAGTGCTAGTGGGGGGACAGGGGTCGGTTACGAGCAGTACTTC; clone size: -; D gene: TRBD1; V gene: TRBV20-1; J gene: TRBJ2-7
CDR3 protein: CASSLVGTAYNEQFF; CDR3 DNA: TGTGCCAGCAGCTTAGTGGGGACAGCCTACAATGAGCAGTTCTTC; clone size: once; D gene: TRBD1; V gene: TRBV11-2; J gene: TRBJ2-1
CDR3 protein: CASSTDGGIQYF; CDR3 DNA: TGTGCCAGCAGTACAGACGGGGGGATTCAGTACTTC; clone size: -; D gene: TRBD2; V gene: TRBV2; J gene: TRBJ2-4
CDR3 protein: CASSGTGTTDTQYF; CDR3 DNA: TGTGCCAGCAGCGGGACAGGGACCACAGATACGCAGTATTTT; clone size: -; D gene: TRBD1; V gene: TRBV3-1/TRBV3-2; J gene: TRBJ2-3
CDR3 protein: CASSRQDLYEQYF; CDR3 DNA: TGTGCCAGCAGCCGACAGGACCTCTACGAGCAGTACTTC; clone size: -; D gene: -; V gene: TRBV28; J gene: TRBJ2-7
CDR3 protein: CASSFQAGMTGELFF; CDR3 DNA: TGTGCCAGCAGCTTCCAAGCGGGTATGACCGGGGAGCTGTTTTTT; clone size: -; D gene: -; V gene: TRBV7-2; J gene: TRBJ2-2
CDR3 protein: CAWGTGSPYNEQFF; CDR3 DNA: TGTGCCTGGGGTACAGGGTCCCCCTACAATGAGCAGTTCTTC; clone size: -; D gene: -; V gene: TRBV30; J gene: TRBJ2-1
CDR3 protein: CASSEMVGITGEQFF; CDR3 DNA: TGTGCCAGCAGTGAAATGGTGGGGATTACAGGTGAGCAGTTCTTC; clone size: -; D gene: -; V gene: TRBV2; J gene: TRBJ2-1
CDR3 protein: CARSSFKGGCTEAFF; CDR3 DNA: TGTGCCAGAAGCTCGTTTAAGGGAGGGTGCACTGAAGCTTTCTTT; clone size: once; D gene: -; V gene: TRBV7-5; J gene: TRBJ1-1
CDR3 protein: CASEYGYTF; CDR3 DNA: TGTGCCAGCGAGTATGGCTACACCTTC; clone size: once; D gene: -; V gene: TRBV19; J gene: TRBJ1-2
CDR3 protein: CASSSRGQGGFAGANVLTF; CDR3 DNA: TGTGCCAGCAGCTCCCGGGGACAGGGAGGGTTTGCTGGGGCCAACGTCCTGACTTTC; clone size: -; D gene: TRBD1; V gene: TRBV11-2; J gene: TRBJ2-6
CDR3 protein: CASSQGGGGEPYEQYF; CDR3 DNA: TGTGCCAGCAGCCAGGGTGGCGGGGGGGAACCCTACGAGCAGTACTTC; clone size: -; D gene: TRBD2; V gene: TRBV7-2; J gene: TRBJ2-7
CDR3 protein: CATVQDNYGYTF; CDR3 DNA: TGTGCCACTGTCCAGGATAACTATGGCTACACCTTC; clone size: -; D gene: -; V gene: TRBV28; J gene: TRBJ1-2
CDR3 protein: CASSFPFPGENTGELFF; CDR3 DNA: TGTGCCAGCAGCTTTCCATTCCCGGGGGAAAACACCGGGGAGCTGTTTTTT; clone size: -; D gene: -; V gene: TRBV7-9; J gene: TRBJ2-2
CDR3 protein: CASSLDSQPQHF; CDR3 DNA: TGTGCCAGCAGTTTAGATAGTCAGCCCCAGCATTTT; clone size: -; D gene: -; V gene: TRBV28; J gene: TRBJ1-5
CDR3 protein: CASRPGLAGGGGSYNEQFF; CDR3 DNA: TGTGCCAGCAGACCCGGACTAGCGGGAGGGGGGGGCTCCTACAATGAGCAGTTCTTC; clone size: -; D gene: TRBD2; V gene: TRBV11-2; J gene: TRBJ2-1
CDR3 protein: CASTHSGANVLTF; CDR3 DNA: TGCGCCAGCACCCATTCTGGGGCCAACGTCCTGACTTTC; clone size: -; D gene: -; V gene: TRBV5-1; J gene: TRBJ2-6